This T cell receptor beta chain came from a study of OX40 agonist ivuxolimab in advanced cancers. The table came from immunoSEQ multiplex PCR; TCRdb's copy has only in-frame clones and leaves some out. The data show 90,000 to 100,000 clones, 75% to 90% seen once. In this sample, this clone turned up once. The germline V and J ends were trimmed by 3 bases and 6 bases, with 16 bases remaining between them. The CDR3 contains 14 residues. CDR1 is GTSNPN and CDR2 is SVGIG in the germline V gene (reference sequence). The chain employs TRBV30 and TRBJ2-3, with D possibly being TRBD2 (6 bases). Specimen: CD4+ or CD8+ T cells sorted from blood, collected in a trial of the OX40 agonist ivuxolimab. The origin of this receptor is an adult with an advanced solid tumor such as melanoma, head and neck, liver or kidney cancer. CDR3 region: CAWSRTTGRDTQYF. CDR3 bases: TGTGCCTGGAGCCGGACCACGGGGAGGGATACGCAGTATTTT.